This TCR beta chain was sequenced in a study of identical twins. TCRdb re-derived calls from the 5' RACE reads in MiXCR, one entry per CDR3 protein. This table has over 550,000 distinct CDR3 sequences, 7.1% appearing once. This clonotype turned up a few times. There are 19 residues in the CDR3. After removal of 1 base from V and 1 base from J, the junction contained 11 bases not matched to a gene. Germline CDR1 reads SGHRS; CDR2 reads YFSETQ. Separately, the same data were catalogued under a study of yellow fever vaccine responses in identical twins.

The gene calls are TRBV5-1 and TRBJ2-2; 9 bases are a match to TRBD1. The source is a woman aged 18-29 years in good health. Material: PBMCs. CDR3: CASSLPNRGRLGNTGELFF. CDR3 coding DNA: TGCGCCAGCAGCTTGCCCAACAGGGGGCGCCTCGGGAACACCGGGGAGCTGTTTTTT.